The T cell receptor beta chain described here comes from a study of blood T cell repertoires in COVID-19. Study details: Sites in the United States, Italy and Spain provided acute and convalescent COVID-19 samples. T cells, B-cell-depleted T cells, or PBMCs provided the cDNA or gDNA that served as material.

Germline CDR1 and CDR2: MDHEN and SYDVKM. The germline V and J ends were trimmed by 0 bases and 7 bases, with 12 bases remaining between them. CDR3 length equals 15 residues. Per the study methods: Counts of nucleated cells, estimated from reference gene primer amplification, were obtained. Sequencing was performed with immunoSEQ multiplex PCR; in TCRdb, only in-frame clones are kept and a portion is missing. V and J calls and clone size follow that table, whereas D and trimming were derived from the DNA. The sample includes 110,000 or so clones, approximately 91% of them seen just once. The chain couples TRBV28 to TRBJ1-4; weak D call: TRBD1 (6 bases). What was sequenced was peripheral blood. This clonotype originated in a woman in her 70s who had recovered from COVID-19. CDR3 sequence: CASSLWQGFGEKLFF. CDR3 DNA sequence: TGTGCCAGCAGTTTATGGCAGGGGTTCGGTGAAAAACTGTTTTTT.